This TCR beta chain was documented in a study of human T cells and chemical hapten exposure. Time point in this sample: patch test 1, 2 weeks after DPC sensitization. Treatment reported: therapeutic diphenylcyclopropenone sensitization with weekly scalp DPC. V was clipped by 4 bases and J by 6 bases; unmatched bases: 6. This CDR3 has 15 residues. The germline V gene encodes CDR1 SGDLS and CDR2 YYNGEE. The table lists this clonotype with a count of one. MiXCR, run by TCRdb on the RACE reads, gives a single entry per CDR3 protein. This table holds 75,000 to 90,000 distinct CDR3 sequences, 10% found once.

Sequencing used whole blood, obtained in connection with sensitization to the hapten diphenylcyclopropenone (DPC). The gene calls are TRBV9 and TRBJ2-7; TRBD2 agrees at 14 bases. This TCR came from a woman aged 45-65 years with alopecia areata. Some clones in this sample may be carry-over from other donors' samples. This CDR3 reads CASSPGLAGVAEQYF. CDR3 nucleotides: TGTGCCAGCAGCCCGGGACTAGCGGGAGTTGCCGAGCAGTACTTC.